The clone carrying this T cell receptor (beta chain) was seen a few times. These data are taken from a study of T-cell reconstitution after alpha-beta-depleted transplantation in children. The germline V and J ends were trimmed by 6 bases and 7 bases, with 17 bases remaining between them. The CDR3 contains 14 residues. Germline lookup yields CDR1 SGHRS and CDR2 YFSETQ. Unique molecular identifiers featured in how the TCRbeta library was prepared. TCRdb called the PCR reads again in MiXCR, with one record for every CDR3 protein. Counted here are hundreds of thousands of distinct CDR3 sequences, 16% occurring once; the ten biggest clones make up around 5%.

The source is a male patient between 10 and 17 years old who had a stem cell transplant for acute lymphoblastic leukemia, so the T cells may come from the graft donor. The material sequenced was PBMCs, mostly from graft donor cells, taken 360 days after TCRalphabeta/CD19-depleted stem cell transplant. V is TRBV5-1 and J is TRBJ1-5, with D hard to call. The CDR3 nucleotides are TGCGCCAGCACCCCGTCGGGAGGAGGACAGCCCCAGCATTTT. As protein: CASTPSGGGQPQHF.